A selection of T cell receptor beta chains follows, all from one sample in a study of siplizumab effects on memory and regulatory T cells. Clones were sequenced by immunoSEQ multiplex PCR, and TCRdb holds only the in-frame ones, with some missing. The table lists some 97,000 clones, roughly 94% of them singletons, with around 0.6% in the top ten. The specimen was Tregs sorted from blood. The source is a human donor in good health. Both conserved end residues are part of each CDR3. A D gene is named only where the DNA matches it firmly.

>TRBV5-6|TRBJ2-4|TRBD1|14
CASNPVGQDHIQYF
TGTGCCAGCAATCCTGTAGGACAGGACCACATTCAGTACTTC
>TRBV5-1|TRBJ2-2|-|15
CASSFSVWGTGELFF
TGCGCCAGCAGCTTTAGTGTCTGGGGCACCGGGGAGCTGTTTTTT
>TRBV7-9|TRBJ2-4|-|14
CASSLGGSKNIQYF
TGTGCCAGCAGCTTAGGAGGAAGCAAAAACATTCAGTACTTC
>TRBV9|TRBJ2-7|TRBD2|14
CASSAGLAYDEQYF
TGTGCCAGCAGCGCCGGACTAGCTTACGACGAGCAGTACTTC
>TRBV6-5|TRBJ2-7|-|11
CAIGTGDERYF
TGTGCCATAGGAACAGGAGACGAGCGGTACTTC
>TRBV6-6|TRBJ2-7|TRBD2|13
CASSYLTSGRPVF
TGTGCCAGCAGTTACTTAACTAGCGGGAGGCCAGTCTTC
>TRBV27|TRBJ2-1|TRBD2|18
CASNSNLAGTLAINEQFF
TGTGCCAGCAACTCAAATTTAGCGGGAACGCTTGCAATTAATGAGCAGTTCTTC
>TRBV11-2|TRBJ2-7|TRBD2|15
CASSPRGGGPWEQYF
TGTGCCAGCAGCCCCCGCGGGGGAGGGCCGTGGGAGCAGTACTTC
>TRBV28|TRBJ2-7|-|13
CASSHTSSYEQYF
TGTGCCAGCAGCCACACGAGCTCCTACGAGCAGTACTTC
>TRBV6-1|TRBJ1-1|-|16
CASSGQWVGANTEAFF
TGTGCCAGCAGTGGACAGTGGGTTGGCGCGAACACTGAAGCTTTCTTT
>TRBV5-1|TRBJ2-1|TRBD2|15
CASSLGSGTINEQFF
TGCGCCAGCAGCCTGGGTAGCGGGACCATTAATGAGCAGTTCTTC
>TRBV5-1|TRBJ1-1|TRBD1|14
CASRPWTGFTEAFF
TGCGCCAGCAGACCCTGGACAGGGTTTACTGAAGCTTTCTTT
>TRBV18|TRBJ2-2|TRBD2|16
CASSRGTSGNTGELFF
TGTGCCAGCTCAAGAGGGACTAGCGGGAACACCGGGGAGCTGTTTTTT